This TCR beta chain was sequenced for a study of human T cells and chemical hapten exposure. Looking at the study overall: Chiefly women, the patients showed alopecia areata, totalis or universalis. Study results and caveats: Since the donors had alopecia, their immune response may not be the same as that of healthy people.

Per germline, CDR1 LGHNT and CDR2 FRNRAP. The J segment lost 0 bases and the V segment lost 6 bases, leaving 4 bases of the junction unmatched. The CDR3 has 15 amino acids. This clonotype appeared many times. Its antigen is unidentified. Time point given: patch test 3, about 24 weeks after DPC sensitization. Regarding treatment: therapeutic diphenylcyclopropenone sensitization with weekly scalp DPC. Those who donated were patients with alopecia, 18 to 70 years of age, and suitable for DPC. Unseparated into fractions, whole blood served as the source from which total RNA was extracted. TCRdb passed the RACE reads through MiXCR, listing each CDR3 protein once. The sample carries tens of thousands of distinct CDR3 sequences, 11% recorded once.

The rearrangement links TRBV12-5 to TRBJ2-1, with 8 bases lining up with TRBD2. This specimen consisted of whole blood, obtained in connection with sensitization to the hapten diphenylcyclopropenone (DPC). The sequence was collected from a woman aged 45-65 years with alopecia areata. Some clones in this sample may be carry-over from other donors' samples. CDR3 sequence: CASGVAGSSYNEQFF. CDR3 bases: TGTGCTAGTGGAGTAGCGGGGAGCTCCTACAATGAGCAGTTCTTC.